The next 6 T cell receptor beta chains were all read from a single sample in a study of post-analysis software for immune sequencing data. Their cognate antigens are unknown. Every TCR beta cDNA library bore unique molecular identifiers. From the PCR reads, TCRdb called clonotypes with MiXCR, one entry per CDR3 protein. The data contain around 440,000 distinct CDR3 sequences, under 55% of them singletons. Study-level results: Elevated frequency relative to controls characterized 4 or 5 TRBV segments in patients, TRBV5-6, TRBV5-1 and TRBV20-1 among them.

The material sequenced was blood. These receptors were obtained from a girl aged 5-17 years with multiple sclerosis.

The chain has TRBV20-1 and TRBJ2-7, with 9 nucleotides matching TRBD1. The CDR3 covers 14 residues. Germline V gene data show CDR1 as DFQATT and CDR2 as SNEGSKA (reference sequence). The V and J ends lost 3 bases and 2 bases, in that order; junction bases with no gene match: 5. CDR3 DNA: TGCAGTGCTAGGGGGACAGGGAACACCTACGAGCAGTACTTC. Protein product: CSARGTGNTYEQYF.

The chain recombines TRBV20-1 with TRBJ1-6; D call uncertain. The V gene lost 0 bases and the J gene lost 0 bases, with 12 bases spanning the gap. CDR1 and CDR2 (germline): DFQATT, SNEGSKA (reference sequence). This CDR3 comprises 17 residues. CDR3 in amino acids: CSARDLREGSYNSPLHF. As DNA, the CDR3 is TGCAGTGCTAGAGATCTGCGGGAAGGCTCCTATAATTCACCCCTCCACTTT.

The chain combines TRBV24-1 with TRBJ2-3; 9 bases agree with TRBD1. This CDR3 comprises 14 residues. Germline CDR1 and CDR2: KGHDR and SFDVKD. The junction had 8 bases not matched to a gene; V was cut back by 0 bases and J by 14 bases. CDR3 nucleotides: TGTGCCACCAGTGATTTGCAGAGGGGACAGGGTTTGTATTTT. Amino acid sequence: CATSDLQRGQGLYF.

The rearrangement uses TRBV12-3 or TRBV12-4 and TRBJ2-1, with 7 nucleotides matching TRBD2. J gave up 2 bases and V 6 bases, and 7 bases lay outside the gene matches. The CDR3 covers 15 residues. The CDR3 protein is CASSLLRGTYNEQFF. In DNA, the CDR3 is TGTGCCAGCAGCCTCCTGCGGGGGACCTACAATGAGCAGTTCTTC.

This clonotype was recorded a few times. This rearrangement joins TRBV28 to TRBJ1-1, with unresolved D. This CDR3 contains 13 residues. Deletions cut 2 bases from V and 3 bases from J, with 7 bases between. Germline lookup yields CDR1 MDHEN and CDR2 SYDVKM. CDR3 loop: CASSLGWDTEAFF. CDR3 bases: TGTGCCAGCAGTTTAGGGTGGGACACTGAAGCTTTCTTT. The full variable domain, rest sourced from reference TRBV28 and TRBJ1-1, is DVKVTQSSRYLVKRTGEKVFLECVQDMDHENMFWYRQDPGLGLRLIYFSYDVKMKEKGDIPEGYSVSREKKERFSLILESASTNQTSMYLCASSLGWDTEAFFGQGTRLTVV.

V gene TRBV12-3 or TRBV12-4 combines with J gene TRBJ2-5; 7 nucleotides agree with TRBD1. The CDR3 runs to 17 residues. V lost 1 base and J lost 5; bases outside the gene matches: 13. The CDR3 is CASSLERLNRGGETQYF. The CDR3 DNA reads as TGTGCCAGCAGTTTAGAGCGACTGAACAGGGGCGGGGAGACCCAGTACTTC.